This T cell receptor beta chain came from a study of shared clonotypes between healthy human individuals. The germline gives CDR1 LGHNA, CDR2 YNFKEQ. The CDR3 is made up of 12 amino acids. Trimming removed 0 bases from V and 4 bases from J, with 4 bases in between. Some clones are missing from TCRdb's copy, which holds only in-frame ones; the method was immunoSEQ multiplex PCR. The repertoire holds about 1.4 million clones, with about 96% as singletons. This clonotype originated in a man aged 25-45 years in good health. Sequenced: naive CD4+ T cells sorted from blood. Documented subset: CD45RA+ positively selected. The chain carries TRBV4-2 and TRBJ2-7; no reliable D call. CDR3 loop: CASSQDPYEQYF. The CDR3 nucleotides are TGTGCCAGCAGCCAAGATCCGTACGAGCAGTACTTC.